This T cell receptor beta chain came from a study of T and B cells in COVID-19 patients (dated by TCRdb to the early 2020s). With respect to the entire study: In this study, adaptive immunity was profiled in COVID-19 patients who either had active infection or had recovered, using TRB and IGH repertoire sequencing of peripheral blood. A recovered cohort comprised more than 15 patients contributing fewer than 25 samples, mostly after mild to moderate COVID-19 managed as outpatients. The recovered cohort had a median age of around 37 years, compared with approximately 67 years in the active-infection cohort. In the active-infection cohort, about 65% of the roughly 20 patients were critically ill and required mechanical ventilation or ECMO. Of the 20 patients in the active-infection cohort, approximately 18 had comorbidities associated with unfavorable COVID-19 outcome. Over 7 million TCR sequences were analysed in a TCR and BCR sequence repository that covered around 40 patients and roughly 69 time points. Because samples were available both during active disease and after recovery, two patients were counted in both the recovered and the active cohorts. An age-matched reference group of 39 healthy donors negative for COVID-19 antibodies was used as the comparison for repertoire analyses. As many as 9 follow-up blood samples were taken per patient, and some of the samples covered different disease stages within the same individual. Overall study results and their limits: Prospective validation of the reported TCR clusters was stated to be required before clinical use. In patients with COVID-19, the usage of TRBV/TRBJ genes was reported to be strongly skewed. Specific T cell subsets (CD4+/Treg/CD8+) and sorted SARS-CoV-2-responsive or tetramer+ T cells had not yet been sequenced, and the corresponding sequencing experiments were ongoing. The cohort was considered too small to assess HLA contributions to COVID-19 susceptibility or severity. A total of 2,200 or so TCR clusters were exclusive to the recovered cohort, and around 32 of those clusters were low-pGen clusters. TRB repertoires were found to be highly clonal in active COVID-19, whereas diversity and richness at recovery were found to rise above healthy donor levels. Few blood samples were available from mildly ill patients while symptoms were present, and early samples from severe cases were likewise scarce.

TRB repertoires were amplified using about 250-500 ng of genomic DNA isolated from blood. The sequencer listed for this sample is Illumina MiSeq. Multiplex PCR with BIOMED2 TRB-A/B primer pools was used to amplify the TRB rearrangements. Illumina-compatible adapters and 7-nucleotide sample barcodes were added to the amplicons in two consecutive PCRs. Phusion HS II polymerase was used for all library PCRs. The amplicons were purified from gel with the NucleoSpin Gel and PCR Clean-up kit, measured on Qubit, and then pooled at approximately 4 nM. The quality of the amplicon pool was checked on an Agilent 2100 Bioanalyzer prior to Illumina next-generation sequencing. On the authors' methods: Annotation of TRB rearrangements was performed with MiXCR 3.0.8 using the default MiXCR reference library. Non-productive reads and sequences with fewer than 2 reads were removed, and each unique CDR3 nucleotide sequence was counted as one clone. R 3.5.1 was used to calculate clonality, diversity, richness and V-J gene usage. GLIPH2 was used to cluster TCRs based on CDR3 similarity, and OLGA was used to calculate the generation probabilities. Only GLIPH2 clusters containing at least four unique TCR clonotypes present in at least three individuals were kept. The public reads were quality trimmed at Q25 with fastp and then assembled into clones with MiXCR by TCRdb, keeping productive beta chains. Each record represents a unique CDR3 protein, reported with the most common genes and DNA among its rows. Here the V and J calls rest on TCRdb's processing, not on the authors' analysis. The sample includes 1,500 to 2,000 distinct CDR3 sequences, with under 25% observed a single time. About 50% of the sample belongs to the ten largest clones.

There are 14 amino acids in the CDR3, from cysteine to phenylalanine inclusive. Only the CDR3 DNA stays, 42 bases, in frame from base 1. Taken from the germline V gene, the CDR1 and CDR2 loops are MNHEY and SVGAGI. Relative to germline, V is missing 6 bases and J is missing 0 bases, with 4 bases of the junction outside any gene match. By share, this clonotype ranks as medium-sized (0.01 to 0.1%). The target of this receptor is not known. Nothing much larger sits one base from this clone, and base qualities are not available. The chain is assembled from TRBV6-5 and TRBJ1-2, with 7 junctional bases fitting TRBD1. The source of this sequence is a human donor with active COVID-19. Sequenced sample: blood. The sequenced DNA is TGTGCCAGCAGCCGGGACAGAGCTAACTATGGCTACACCTTC. The encoded protein is CASSRDRANYGYTF.